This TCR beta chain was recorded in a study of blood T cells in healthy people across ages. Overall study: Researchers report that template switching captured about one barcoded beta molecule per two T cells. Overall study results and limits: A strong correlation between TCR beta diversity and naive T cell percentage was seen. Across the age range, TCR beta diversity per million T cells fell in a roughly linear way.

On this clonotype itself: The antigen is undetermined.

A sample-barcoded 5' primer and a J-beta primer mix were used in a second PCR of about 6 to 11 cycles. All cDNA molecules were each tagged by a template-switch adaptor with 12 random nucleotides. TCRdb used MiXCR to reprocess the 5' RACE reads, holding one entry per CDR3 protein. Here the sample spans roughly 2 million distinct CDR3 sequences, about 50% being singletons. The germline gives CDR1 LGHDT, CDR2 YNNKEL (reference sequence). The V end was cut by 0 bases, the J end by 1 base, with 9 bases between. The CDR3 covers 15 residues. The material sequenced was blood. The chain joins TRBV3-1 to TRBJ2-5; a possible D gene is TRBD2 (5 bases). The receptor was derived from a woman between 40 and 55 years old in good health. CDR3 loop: CASSQEMRVQETQYF. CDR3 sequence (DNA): TGTGCCAGCAGCCAAGAAATGAGGGTCCAAGAGACCCAGTACTTC.